Presented here are 10 T cell receptor beta chains from one specimen sequenced in a study of T cell clones after liver transplantation. The method was immunoSEQ multiplex PCR; TCRdb's version includes in-frame clones alone and lacks a portion of them. Here the sample spans tens of thousands of clones, approximately 87% being singletons. The material was CD4+ T cells from blood, obtained at the 22-month timepoint. These TCRs come from a human patient who received a liver transplant. The T cells may come from the graft donor.

The chain is built from TRBV7-3 and TRBJ2-5; possibly TRBD1 for D (6 bases). This CDR3 comprises 15 residues. Per germline, CDR1 SGHTA and CDR2 FQGTGA. V lost 5 bases and J lost 5, with 18 bases in between. DNA of the CDR3: TGTGCCAGCAGCCTTGCGGACAGTCAGGTGGAGACCCAGTACTTC. Residues: CASSLADSQVETQYF.

The rearrangement joins TRBV30 to TRBJ2-1; 14 bases map to TRBD2. The junction had 5 bases not matched to a gene; V was cut back by 4 bases and J by 9 bases. CDR1 and CDR2 from the germline V gene are GTSNPN and SVGIG (reference sequence). This CDR3 spans 14 amino acids. The CDR3 nucleotides read TGTGCCTGGACCGGGACTAGCGGGAGAGGTGAGCAGTTCTTC. Protein product: CAWTGTSGRGEQFF.

The genes are TRBV19 and TRBJ1-5; the match to TRBD1 covers 9 bases. The CDR3 loop spans 14 amino acids. Germline V gene sequence: CDR1 LNHDA, CDR2 SQIVND (reference sequence). J lost 3 bases, V lost 4 bases, and 1 base had no gene match. The CDR3 region is CASSTQGANQPQHF. CDR3 nucleotide sequence: TGTGCCAGTAGTACACAGGGGGCCAATCAGCCCCAGCATTTT.

This chain connects TRBV27 to TRBJ2-6; D gene ambiguous. The CDR3 sequence is 15 residues long. Trimming took 8 bases from V and 2 from J, leaving 13 bases between them. Looked up from germline, CDR1 is MNHEY and CDR2 is SMNVEV (reference sequence). CDR3 sequence (DNA): TGTGCCAGCTCTGGCCTCGAGGCTGGGGCCAACGTCCTGACTTTC. It specifies CASSGLEAGANVLTF.

A few counts support this clone. A read error may produce the germline difference seen at one junction end. The V and J genes are TRBV6-4 and TRBJ2-7; D is ambiguous. The CDR3 is made up of 8 amino acids. Germline V lookup: CDR1 MRHNA, CDR2 SNTAGT. The CDR3 protein is CASPDYIF. The CDR3 DNA reads as TGTGCCAGCCCTGATTATATCTTC.

This clone was seen more than once but under ten times. This chain connects TRBV7-2 to TRBJ2-1, with D possibly TRBD1 on 6 matching bases. Germline V gene sequence: CDR1 SGHTA, CDR2 FQGNSA. V lost 5 bases and J lost 6, with 20 bases in between. The CDR3 contains 16 residues. In DNA form, the CDR3 reads TGTGCCAGCAGCGCCTTACAGGCATTGGGGGCCAATGAGCAGTTCTTC. Amino acid sequence: CASSALQALGANEQFF.

The chain has TRBV5-8 and TRBJ2-1, with TRBD2 as a possible D gene (5 bases). The V end lost 0 bases, the J end lost 12 bases, and 13 bases lay between the germline ends. The CDR3 runs to 13 residues. The germline V gene has CDR1 SGHTS and CDR2 YDEGEE. In DNA form, the CDR3 reads TGTGCCAGCAGCTTGGACGCGGGCAATCGGCAGTTCTTC. Translating gives CASSLDAGNRQFF.

The rearrangement uses TRBV27 and TRBJ2-6; 9 bases are shared with TRBD1. With 6 bases clipped from V and 0 bases from J, the junction kept 6 bases outside the gene matches. Germline CDR1 MNHEY, CDR2 SMNVEV (reference sequence). CDR3 length equals 17 residues. CDR3 in DNA: TGTGCCAGCAGACGGGACAGGGCGAGCTCTGGGGCCAACGTCCTGACTTTC. It is translated as CASRRDRASSGANVLTF. The whole variable domain, remainder taken from reference TRBV27 and TRBJ2-6, is EAQVTQNPRYLITVTGKKLTVTCSQNMNHEYMSWYRQDPGLGLRQIYYSMNVEVTDKGDVPEGYKVSRKEKRNFPLILESPSPNQTSLYFCASRRDRASSGANVLTFGAGSRLTVL.

The chain uses TRBV28 and TRBJ2-7; TRBD1 matches at 7 bases. CDR3 size: 16 residues. V lost 6 bases to trimming and J lost 4 bases; unmatched junction nucleotides: 15. Germline lookup yields CDR1 MDHEN and CDR2 SYDVKM. The CDR3 DNA reads as TGTGCCAGCAGCACCCATGCTACCGGGACAGCTTACGAGCAGTACTTC. Its translation is CASSTHATGTAYEQYF.

The rearrangement links TRBV7-2 to TRBJ1-5, with unresolved D. V lost 2 bases to trimming and J lost 6 bases, with 5 bases between them. From germline, CDR1 is SGHTA and CDR2 FQGNSA. The CDR3 length is 12 residues. The CDR3 region is CASSLRGQPQHF. As DNA, the CDR3 is TGTGCCAGCAGCTTACGCGGTCAGCCCCAGCATTTT.